The 8 T cell receptor beta chains below were found in one sample sequenced in a study of Graves' ophthalmopathy and Graves' hyperthyroidism. Beta-chain TCR CDR3 regions were amplified from RNA transcripts. HTBI-primed RT-PCR formed the first round, and a multiplex PCR formed the second. Via MiXCR, TCRdb re-called the multiplex PCR reads, giving one row per CDR3 protein. The table records over 500,000 distinct CDR3 sequences, 20% to 25% of them present only once. Sequencing was carried out using peripheral blood. The receptors were sampled from a woman between 18 and 30 years old with stable Graves' hyperthyroidism. Some clones in this sample may be carry-over from other donors' samples.

This clonotype has at least ten counts. The chain combines TRBV27 with TRBJ2-7; 9 bases are shared with TRBD2. The CDR3 contains 16 residues. V gave up 2 bases and J gave up 5 bases; unmatched junction bases: 10. Looked up from germline, CDR1 is MNHEY and CDR2 is SMNVEV (reference sequence). CDR3 sequence: CASSLGLAGKRDEQYF. The CDR3, as DNA: TGTGCCAGCAGTTTAGGGCTAGCGGGAAAAAGGGACGAGCAGTACTTC.

This clonotype was found many times. V usage is TRBV12-3 or TRBV12-4 and J usage is TRBJ2-7; 7 bases align to TRBD2. V lost 6 bases to trimming and J lost 7 bases; unmatched junction nucleotides: 12. The CDR3 has 14 residues. The CDR3 reads CASSPGGLFLEQYF. The CDR3, as DNA: TGTGCCAGCAGCCCGGGGGGACTTTTTCTAGAGCAGTACTTC.

Here the CDR3 reads CASGFGDNYGYTF. CDR3 in DNA: TGTGCTAGTGGTTTCGGGGATAACTATGGCTACACCTTC. The V call is TRBV12-5, the J call TRBJ1-2; D not resolved. Germline-derived CDR1 and CDR2 are LGHNT and FRNRAP. The CDR3 covers 13 residues. V was trimmed by 3 bases and J by 1 base, leaving 6 bases between them.

This clonotype was seen a few times. This chain uses TRBV11-2 with TRBJ2-5, with TRBD2 identical over 8 bases. V trimming: 5 bases; J trimming: 2 bases; junction bases outside the gene matches: 13. The CDR3 covers 17 residues. The germline CDR1 and CDR2 sequences are SGHAT and FQNNGV. The DNA of the CDR3 is TGTGCCAGCAGCCCTATTCGCAGCGGGGGCCGACAAGAGACCCAGTACTTC. Protein sequence: CASSPIRSGGRQETQYF.

The chain uses TRBV7-2 and TRBJ1-6; D unclear. Germline CDR1 and CDR2: SGHTA and FQGNSA. The ends were cut back, 2 bases at V and 11 bases at J, with 7 bases in the middle. The CDR3 sequence is 12 residues long. The CDR3 region is CASSLNYPPLHF. In DNA form, the CDR3 reads TGTGCCAGCAGCTTAAATTACCCACCCCTCCACTTT. The whole variable domain, remainder taken from reference TRBV7-2 and TRBJ1-6, is GAGVSQSPSNKVTEKGKDVELRCDPISGHTALYWYRQSLGQGLEFLIYFQGNSAPDKSGLPSDRFSAERTGGSVSTLTIQRTQQEDSAVYLCASSLNYPPLHFGNGTRLTVT.

A single count supports this clonotype. The chain couples TRBV28 to TRBJ2-7, with D perhaps matching TRBD1 or TRBD2 (5 bases each). Looked up from germline, CDR1 is MDHEN and CDR2 is SYDVKM. The CDR3 consists of 14 residues. V dropped 7 bases and J dropped 5 bases, with 18 bases sitting between them. CDR3: CASKRGYGTDEQYF. The CDR3 bases are TGTGCCAGCAAAAGGGGATATGGGACCGACGAGCAGTACTTC.

This clonotype has ten or more counts. The rearrangement uses TRBV14 and TRBJ1-1; possible D gene TRBD1, 5 bases. Germline CDR1 reads SGHDN; CDR2 reads FVKESK. The CDR3 runs to 14 residues. Trimming shortened V by 4 bases and J by 5 bases, and 14 bases separated the two germline ends. The CDR3 here is CASSLQGYGTEAFF. As DNA, the CDR3 is TGTGCCAGCAGCCTCCAGGGCTACGGGACTGAAGCTTTCTTT.

This clonotype showed up many times. V is TRBV2 and J is TRBJ2-7; D is ambiguous. V was clipped by 6 bases and J by 3 bases, with 6 bases between them. Germline V lookup: CDR1 SNHLY, CDR2 FYNNEI. The CDR3 runs to 11 residues. The CDR3 DNA is TGTGCCAGCAGGGCGAGCTACGAGCAGTACTTC. Residues: CASRASYEQYF.